Sequencing of this T cell receptor (beta chain) was carried out in a study of molecular identifiers for immune sequencing clone quantification. TCRdb processed the PCR reads anew with MiXCR; each CDR3 protein has one entry. The sample has 15,000 to 20,000 distinct CDR3 sequences, 20% to 25% seen once; the top ten hold 6.4%. CDR3 length: 16 residues. V lost 4 bases and J lost 2, with 16 bases in between. Germline V CDR1 and CDR2: SGDLS, YYNGEE. This clonotype was observed a handful of times. This sequence joins TRBV9 and TRBJ2-1; weak D call: TRBD2 (6 bases). The sequencing sample was made of naive CD8+ T cells from blood, with Jurkat cell RNA spiked in. Subset defined: FACS-sorted CD8+CD4-CCR7+CD45RA+ naive T cells. The TCR sequence derives from a human donor in good health. Some libraries in this study had Jurkat cell RNA spiked in. This CDR3 reads CASSPSGGGTYNEQFF. CDR3 in DNA: TGTGCCAGCAGCCCCAGTGGGGGAGGCACCTACAATGAGCAGTTCTTC. The full variable domain, rest sourced from reference TRBV9 and TRBJ2-1, is DSGVTQTPKHLITATGQRVTLRCSPRSGDLSVYWYQQSLDQGLQFLIQYYNGEERAKGNILERFSAQQFPDLHSELNLSSLELGDSALYFCASSPSGGGTYNEQFFGPGTRLTVL.